One sample yielded the 28 T cell receptor beta chains listed below, sequenced in a study of T cell responses to AZD1222 COVID-19 vaccine. Some clones are missing from TCRdb's copy, which holds only in-frame ones; the method was immunoSEQ multiplex PCR. The sample lists 150,000 to 200,000 clones, more than 85% occurring once. The sample was peripheral blood, taken on day 0 of AZD1222 vaccination. The receptors shown here come from an adult in good health.

The chain recombines TRBV4-1 with TRBJ2-3, with TRBD2 matching over 10 bases. The CDR3 sequence is 18 residues long. Germline CDR1 reads MGHRA; CDR2 reads YSYEKL. V was pared by 0 bases and J by 1 base, with 7 bases of the junction left unmatched. CDR3 in amino acids: CASSQEGGLAGGTDTQYF. The DNA of the CDR3 is TGCGCCAGCAGCCAAGAGGGCGGTCTAGCGGGAGGCACAGATACGCAGTATTTT.

This rearrangement joins TRBV2 to TRBJ2-3; the match to TRBD2 covers 11 bases. Per the germline V gene, CDR1 is SNHLY and CDR2 is FYNNEI. The CDR3 covers 15 residues. After removal of 6 bases from V and 2 bases from J, the junction contained 4 bases not matched to a gene. CDR3 amino acids: CASSRLAGTTDTQYF. CDR3 in DNA: TGTGCCAGCAGCCGACTAGCGGGAACCACAGATACGCAGTATTTT.

The chain recombines TRBV4-1 with TRBJ1-6; D remains unclear. The V end lost 1 base, the J end lost 7 bases, and 11 bases lay between the germline ends. The CDR3 runs 15 residues. The germline CDR1 and CDR2 sequences are MGHRA and YSYEKL. CDR3 DNA: TGCGCCAGCAGCCAAGTAAACTTACCGAATTCACCCCTCCACTTT. Residues: CASSQVNLPNSPLHF.

The chain employs TRBV3-1 (or the pseudogene TRBV3-2) and TRBJ2-1; possibly TRBD1 for D (6 bases). Trimming stripped 0 bases from V and 1 base from J, with 13 bases between. The CDR3 covers 17 residues. Germline lookup yields CDR1 LGHDT and CDR2 YNNKEL (reference sequence). For the CDR3, the DNA is TGTGCCAGCAGCCAAGACGGAGAGGGGGTATCCTACAATGAGCAGTTCTTC. Its protein is CASSQDGEGVSYNEQFF.

The rearrangement joins TRBV18 to TRBJ1-5; TRBD1 matches at 11 bases. Losses at the gene ends were 5 bases for V and 1 base for J; bases not matched to a gene: 7. The CDR3 extends over 17 amino acids. The germline gives CDR1 KGHSH, CDR2 LQKENI. CDR3 protein: CASSADRGQVSNQPQHF. For the CDR3, the DNA is TGTGCCAGCTCAGCGGACAGGGGGCAGGTGAGCAATCAGCCCCAGCATTTT.

The genes are TRBV18 and TRBJ1-1, with D maybe TRBD1 (5 bases). V gave up 1 base and J gave up 0 bases, with 12 bases separating them. In germline, CDR1 is KGHSH, CDR2 LQKENI. The CDR3 contains 16 residues. The CDR3 region has the DNA TGTGCCAGCTCACCACGGTCGGCAGGGCTGAACACTGAAGCTTTCTTT. It specifies CASSPRSAGLNTEAFF.

This clone was detected only once. V is TRBV7-9 and J is TRBJ1-6; D uncertain. Trimming left V 1 base short and J 7 bases short, with 8 bases between. Germline CDR1 reads SEHNR; CDR2 reads FQNEAQ (reference sequence). This CDR3 is built from 14 residues. CDR3 DNA: TGTGCCAGCAGCTTAGGGCAGAGGAATTCACCCCTCCACTTT. Its translation is CASSLGQRNSPLHF.

The chain is built from TRBV4-3 and TRBJ1-2, with D unclear. Germline V gene lookup returns CDR1 LGHNA and CDR2 YSLEER. The CDR3 has 15 residues. Trimming took 1 base from V and 4 from J, leaving 13 bases between them. The CDR3 reads CASSQVGGRGYGYTF. DNA for the CDR3: TGCGCCAGCAGCCAAGTGGGAGGACGAGGCTATGGCTACACCTTC.

The chain links TRBV9 to TRBJ2-2; D gene uncertain. CDR1 is SGDLS and CDR2 is YYNGEE in the germline V gene. CDR3 length: 13 residues. Between the trimmed V and J ends, which lost 3 bases and 7 bases, there was a span of 10 bases. CDR3 region: CASSGLSVGELFF. The CDR3 nucleotides read TGTGCCAGCAGCGGGCTGTCCGTCGGGGAGCTGTTTTTT.

The chain uses TRBV6-5 and TRBJ2-2, with 7 nucleotides matching TRBD2. Per the germline V gene, CDR1 is MNHEY and CDR2 is SVGAGI. This CDR3 is built from 16 residues. The V gene end was trimmed by 1 base and the J gene end by 3 bases; junction bases not matched to a gene: 5. The DNA for the CDR3 is TGTGCCAGCAGTTACTTCCAGGGAGGGGACACCGGGGAGCTGTTTTTT. Protein: CASSYFQGGDTGELFF.

This chain joins TRBV7-3 and TRBJ2-5; D not certain. Trimming stripped 3 bases from V and 1 base from J, with 6 bases between. The CDR3 runs 13 residues. In germline, CDR1 is SGHTA, CDR2 FQGTGA. The CDR3 loop reads CASSLTFQETQYF. CDR3 nucleotides: TGTGCCAGCAGCTTGACATTCCAAGAGACCCAGTACTTC.

This clone appeared a few times. The chain is built from TRBV3-1 (or the pseudogene TRBV3-2) and TRBJ1-3, with D uncertain. The CDR3 is 14 amino acids. The V gene's germline CDR1 is LGHDT and CDR2 YNNKEL (reference sequence). The V end lost 4 bases, the J end lost 3 bases, and 10 bases lay between the germline ends. The CDR3 coding sequence is TGTGCCAGCAGCCCGCAGGACCGTGGAAACACCATATATTTT. Translated, it gives CASSPQDRGNTIYF.

The chain links TRBV6-5 to TRBJ2-1; the D is unclear. With 0 bases removed from V and 7 bases from J, the gap between germline ends came to 13 bases. The CDR3 has 15 amino acids. Germline V gene sequence: CDR1 MNHEY, CDR2 SVGAGI. DNA for the CDR3: TGTGCCAGCAGTTACTCCCATGGGGTATCTAATGAGCAGTTCTTC. This sequence encodes CASSYSHGVSNEQFF.

J is TRBJ1-1 and V is TRBV30; D uncertain. This CDR3 has 13 residues. CDR1 and CDR2 from the germline V gene are GTSNPN and SVGIG (reference sequence). V dropped 1 base and J dropped 1 base, with 7 bases sitting between them. The CDR3 reads CAWSDAGNTEAFF. Written as DNA, the CDR3 is TGTGCCTGGAGTGATGCGGGGAACACTGAAGCTTTCTTT.

This rearrangement joins TRBV5-4 to TRBJ2-1, with TRBD1 identical over 7 bases. There are 17 residues in the CDR3. V lost 4 bases, J lost 2 bases, and 12 bases stayed unmatched. Germline V gene data show CDR1 as SGHNT and CDR2 as YYREEE (reference sequence). For the CDR3, the DNA is TGTGCCAGCAGCCCCTCGCCCGACAGGGCGGCCTACAATGAGCAGTTCTTC. Translation gives CASSPSPDRAAYNEQFF.

As DNA, the CDR3 is TGTGCCAGCAGTTATACCTCCTTAAATCAGCCCCAGCATTTT. Translating it yields CASSYTSLNQPQHF. This rearrangement joins TRBV6-6 to TRBJ1-5; D gene uncertain. CDR3 length: 14 amino acids. V was clipped by 3 bases and J by 4 bases, with 10 bases between them. Germline V gene lookup returns CDR1 MNHNY and CDR2 SVGAGI (reference sequence).

The chain carries TRBV13 and TRBJ2-3, with 10 bases fitting TRBD2. V shed 5 bases, J shed 1 base, and the junction held 12 bases outside the gene matches. The CDR3 consists of 18 residues. CDR1 is PRHDT and CDR2 is FYEKMQ in the germline V gene (reference sequence). The CDR3 nucleotides are TGTGCCAGCAGCCCCGAAGCAACTAGCGGGGTTGGCACAGATACGCAGTATTTT. Its translation: CASSPEATSGVGTDTQYF.

The chain links TRBV6-5 to TRBJ2-3; D is undetermined. V was trimmed by 8 bases and J by 1 base, leaving 13 bases between them. The germline gives CDR1 MNHEY, CDR2 SVGAGI. The CDR3 is 14 residues long. The CDR3 bases are TGTGCCAGCGTAATTTTTCCGGGCACAGATACGCAGTATTTT. This encodes CASVIFPGTDTQYF.

The J gene is TRBJ2-3, the V gene TRBV5-4; 7 bases are a match to TRBD1. Germline CDR1 reads SGHNT; CDR2 reads YYREEE (reference sequence). V lost 4 bases and J lost 0; bases outside the gene matches: 2. The CDR3 has 14 residues. The CDR3 DNA is TGTGCCAGCAGCCAGGACAGGAGCACAGATACGCAGTATTTT. This gives the protein CASSQDRSTDTQYF.

As concerns this clone: One junction end disagrees with the germline gene, perhaps due to a read error. The chain uses TRBV11-3 and TRBJ2-1, with 7 bases identical to TRBD1. CDR3 size: 13 residues. Germline V lookup: CDR1 SGHNT, CDR2 YENEEA. The CDR3 here is CASTVTGYSEQFF. CDR3 in DNA: TGTGCCAGCACCGTGACAGGGTACAGTGAGCAGTTCTTC. Full variable domain (outside the CDR3, taken from reference TRBV11-3 and TRBJ2-1): EAGVVQSPRYKIIEKKQPVAFWCNPISGHNTLYWYLQNLGQGPELLIRYENEEAVDDSQLPKDRFSAERLKGVDSTLKIQPAELGDSAVYLCASTVTGYSEQFFGPGTRLTVL.

The chain recombines TRBV2 with TRBJ2-6, with D uncertain. V lost 6 bases and J 0 bases, leaving 9 bases between the germline ends. This CDR3 comprises 15 residues. The germline gives CDR1 SNHLY, CDR2 FYNNEI. CDR3 region: CASSVDFSGANVLTF. Here the CDR3 DNA reads TGTGCCAGCAGCGTAGACTTCTCTGGGGCCAACGTCCTGACTTTC.

This chain uses TRBV15 with TRBJ1-2; 8 bases align to TRBD1. Germline CDR1 is LNHNV and CDR2 is YYDKDF (reference sequence). The CDR3 contains 16 residues. J was trimmed by 7 bases and V by 1 base; bases with no gene match: 11. Here the CDR3 DNA reads TGTGCCACCAGCAGAGTAGGGTCAGGGGGCTTGCTTGGCTACACCTTC. This encodes CATSRVGSGGLLGYTF.

CDR3 loop: CASSDSGGRTNSPLHF. The CDR3 DNA sequence: TGTGCCAGCAGTGACTCTGGGGGACGAACGAATTCACCCCTCCACTTT. The chain links TRBV6-4 to TRBJ1-6; a possible D gene is TRBD1 (5 bases). Germline-derived CDR1 and CDR2 are MRHNA and SNTAGT. Trimming took 0 bases from V and 7 from J, leaving 13 bases between them. CDR3 length: 16 amino acids.

The CDR3 protein is CASGLDRGRNYGYTF. CDR3 DNA: TGTGCTAGTGGTTTGGACAGGGGAAGGAACTATGGCTACACCTTC. The chain links TRBV12-5 to TRBJ1-2; 7 positions agree with TRBD1. Unmatched junction bases numbered 4, after V lost 1 base and J lost 2 bases. The CDR3 length is 15 residues. CDR1 LGHNT and CDR2 FRNRAP come from the germline V gene.

This chain joins TRBV5-5 and TRBJ1-2; D gene unclear. Germline CDR1 and CDR2: SGHKS and YYEKEE (reference sequence). Deletions cut 5 bases from V and 4 bases from J, with 12 bases between. The CDR3 covers 13 residues. The CDR3 DNA sequence: TGTGCCAGCAGGGCCCGAGGGTTCTATGGCTACACCTTC. This translates into CASRARGFYGYTF.

Here the CDR3 reads CASSPFLQGTEAFF. CDR3 DNA: TGCGCCAGCAGCCCCTTTCTCCAGGGCACTGAAGCTTTCTTT. V usage is TRBV4-3 and J usage is TRBJ1-1; TRBD1 might be the D (5 bases). CDR1 is LGHNA and CDR2 is YSLEER in the germline V gene. CDR3 size: 14 residues. V lost 4 bases to trimming and J lost 4 bases, with 13 bases between them.

This chain uses TRBV9 with TRBJ1-1; TRBD1 agrees at 9 bases. Trimming cost V 3 bases and J 1 base; bases outside gene matches: 4. Germline CDR1 reads SGDLS; CDR2 reads YYNGEE. CDR3 size: 15 residues. The CDR3 DNA follows: TGTGCCAGCAGCGCCCAACAGGGGGCGAACACTGAAGCTTTCTTT. Translated: CASSAQQGANTEAFF. The full variable domain, rest sourced from reference TRBV9 and TRBJ1-1, is DSGVTQTPKHLITATGQRVTLRCSPRSGDLSVYWYQQSLDQGLQFLIQYYNGEERAKGNILERFSAQQFPDLHSELNLSSLELGDSALYFCASSAQQGANTEAFFGQGTRLTVV.

The V and J genes are TRBV5-4 and TRBJ1-3, with D possibly matching TRBD1 (5 bases). The CDR3 consists of 17 residues. Germline V gene data show CDR1 as SGHNT and CDR2 as YYREEE (reference sequence). Trimming left V 3 bases short and J 0 bases short, with 16 bases between. The CDR3 DNA sequence: TGTGCCAGCAGCTCCCAAGGAGGGACCCGCTCTGGAAACACCATATATTTT. Translating gives CASSSQGGTRSGNTIYF.